The 18 T cell receptor beta chains reported below all come from one sample, sequenced in a study of cytomegalovirus exposure and HLA in healthy donors (dated by TCRdb to the late 2010s). Library creation used the immunoSEQ multiplex PCR assay. For the multiplex PCR, a mixture combining 60 forward primers for TCR Vbeta segments and 13 reverse primers for TCR Jbeta segments was used. The clones in this table, taken by TCRdb from immuneACCESS, are in-frame only. Not every clone is retained; where verified, under half of the shortfall comes from an unresolved V gene, and the cause of the rest is unknown. Present in this sample are around 180,000 clones, approximately 81% of which were seen just once. The ten largest account for 1% of the sample. The specimen sequenced was PBMCs. The source of these receptors is a boy aged 2 to 10 in good health and CMV-seronegative.

This clone showed up just once. The gene calls are TRBV19 and TRBJ2-5; D is unclear. Looked up from germline, CDR1 is LNHDA and CDR2 is SQIVND (reference sequence). V was trimmed by 3 bases and J by 2 bases, leaving 7 bases between them. This CDR3 comprises 13 residues. The CDR3 DNA sequence: TGTGCCAGTAGTATGGCAGGACAAGAGACCCAGTACTTC. This gives the protein CASSMAGQETQYF.

The rearrangement joins TRBV5-1 to TRBJ2-7; TRBD2 aligns across 9 bases. Germline loops: CDR1 SGHRS, CDR2 YFSETQ. V shed 1 base, J shed 4 bases, and the junction held 0 bases outside the gene matches. CDR3 length: 13 amino acids. The CDR3 nucleotides read TGCGCCAGCAGCTTGCTAGCGGGGTACGAGCAGTACTTC. It encodes CASSLLAGYEQYF.

J is TRBJ1-2 and V is TRBV5-1, with a tentative D call TRBD1 (5 bases). This CDR3 contains 14 residues. Germline V gene lookup returns CDR1 SGHRS and CDR2 YFSETQ. V gave up 4 bases and J gave up 3 bases, with 13 bases separating them. The DNA of the CDR3 is TGCGCCAGCAGCGGGGAATCGGGGGACTATGGCTACACCTTC. It encodes CASSGESGDYGYTF.

The chain uses TRBV7-9 and TRBJ2-1, with a possible D match to TRBD1 (6 bases). Between the trimmed V and J ends, which lost 2 bases and 4 bases, there was a span of 12 bases. Germline CDR1 SEHNR, CDR2 FQNEAQ (reference sequence). This CDR3 is 15 amino acids long. CDR3 amino acids: CASSLPGERYNEQFF. Here the CDR3 DNA reads TGTGCCAGCAGCTTACCAGGGGAGAGGTACAATGAGCAGTTCTTC.

This clone was recorded once. This rearrangement joins TRBV28 to TRBJ2-7; TRBD1 agrees at 8 bases. V lost 2 bases and J lost 7; bases outside the gene matches: 4. Germline-derived CDR1 and CDR2 are MDHEN and SYDVKM. The CDR3 spans 13 residues. The DNA for the CDR3 is TGTGCCAGCAGTTTAACAGGGGGGAATGAGCAGTACGTC. Translation: CASSLTGGNEQYV.

This chain links TRBV7-9 with TRBJ1-2, with D possibly matching TRBD1 (6 bases). V gave up 5 bases and J gave up 6 bases, with 13 bases separating them. Germline V gene data show CDR1 as SEHNR and CDR2 as FQNEAQ (reference sequence). This CDR3 is 13 amino acids long. The CDR3 bases are TGTGCCAGCAGCCCAGCACAGGGCCATGGCTACACCTTC. Its protein is CASSPAQGHGYTF.

The chain carries TRBV28 and TRBJ2-2; possibly TRBD1 for D (6 bases). Trimming shortened V by 5 bases and J by 1 base, and 11 bases separated the two germline ends. Germline V gives CDR1 MDHEN, CDR2 SYDVKM. The CDR3 totals 15 residues. DNA of the CDR3: TGTGCCAGCAGTCGTCAGGGGCTGAACACCGGGGAGCTGTTTTTT. This encodes CASSRQGLNTGELFF.

V is TRBV19 and J is TRBJ1-1; 7 bases line up with TRBD1. V dropped 4 bases and J dropped 0; count of bases not matched to a gene: 5. The CDR3 loop spans 15 amino acids. The germline V gene has CDR1 LNHDA and CDR2 SQIVND (reference sequence). CDR3 loop: CASSRQGFVNTEAFF. CDR3 DNA: TGTGCCAGTAGTAGACAGGGCTTCGTGAACACTGAAGCTTTCTTT.

The CDR3 spells CASSPRTGPNYGYTF. CDR3 nucleotides: TGTGCCAGTAGTCCAAGGACAGGGCCGAACTATGGCTACACCTTC. The gene calls are TRBV19 and TRBJ1-2, with 8 bases matching TRBD1. CDR1 is LNHDA and CDR2 is SQIVND in the germline V gene (reference sequence). The V segment lost 5 bases and the J segment 2 bases; nucleotides outside the gene matches: 7. This CDR3 is 15 amino acids long.

This clone was counted a few times. V and J are TRBV5-8 and TRBJ1-3; D is uncertain. The CDR3 extends over 15 amino acids. Trimming cost V 4 bases and J 2 bases, with 13 bases left between them. Looked up from germline, CDR1 is SGHTS and CDR2 is YDEGEE. This CDR3 is CASSPAVGAGNTIYF. The DNA for the CDR3 is TGTGCCAGCAGCCCGGCGGTCGGGGCTGGAAACACCATATATTTT.

The V call is TRBV5-1, the J call TRBJ2-5; 10 bases map to TRBD1. V was pared by 4 bases and J by 5 bases, with 5 bases of the junction left unmatched. The CDR3 has 14 amino acids. Germline lookup yields CDR1 SGHRS and CDR2 YFSETQ. The CDR3 nucleotides read TGCGCCAGCAGCCAAGGACAGGGGGGTGAGACCCAGTACTTC. Translation gives CASSQGQGGETQYF.

This chain joins TRBV5-1 and TRBJ1-5; 10 nucleotides agree with TRBD1. J lost 6 bases, V lost 0 bases, and 6 bases had no gene match. The germline V gene encodes CDR1 SGHRS and CDR2 YFSETQ. The CDR3 covers 16 residues. The CDR3, as DNA: TGCGCCAGCAGCTTGGACGGACAGGGGGGAGGTCAGCCCCAGCATTTT. Its protein product is CASSLDGQGGGQPQHF.

The genes are TRBV2 and TRBJ2-7, with 11 bases aligning to TRBD2. The CDR3 is 15 residues long. The ends lost 6 bases at V and 0 bases at J; junction bases unmatched: 4. Germline CDR1 reads SNHLY; CDR2 reads FYNNEI. The CDR3 here is CASSTSGGSSYEQYF. The CDR3 DNA reads TGTGCCAGCAGCACTAGCGGGGGAAGCTCCTACGAGCAGTACTTC.

This chain joins TRBV2 and TRBJ1-6, with a tentative D call TRBD1 (6 bases). Germline V gives CDR1 SNHLY, CDR2 FYNNEI. This CDR3 is built from 15 residues. V was cut by 3 bases and J by 10 bases, with 16 bases left in between. The CDR3 protein is CASSDTGGGGSPLHF. CDR3 bases: TGTGCCAGCAGTGACACGGGGGGCGGAGGGTCACCCCTCCACTTT.

In DNA form, the CDR3 reads TGTGCCAGCAGGCGTCATGGGGGGGCGGACAATCAGCCCCAGCATTTT. Amino acid sequence: CASRRHGGADNQPQHF. The chain links TRBV6-6 to TRBJ1-5, with D possibly TRBD1 on 6 matching bases. V gave up 6 bases and J gave up 3 bases, with 18 bases separating them. Germline V gene lookup returns CDR1 MNHNY and CDR2 SVGAGI (reference sequence). CDR3 length equals 16 residues.

The chain uses TRBV28 and TRBJ2-5; 11 bases match TRBD2. Trimming at V came to 5 bases and at J to 2 bases, leaving 4 bases not matched to a gene. The length of the CDR3 is 15 residues. CDR1 and CDR2 from the germline V gene are MDHEN and SYDVKM. CDR3 loop: CASSVAGGLQETQYF. In DNA, the CDR3 is TGTGCCAGCAGTGTAGCGGGAGGGCTGCAAGAGACCCAGTACTTC.

This clone appeared once. The CDR3 is CASSFRDRAEAFF. For the CDR3, the DNA is TGCGCCAGCAGCTTCCGGGACAGGGCTGAAGCTTTCTTT. This chain connects TRBV5-1 to TRBJ1-1; 9 bases align to TRBD1. The germline gives CDR1 SGHRS, CDR2 YFSETQ. Losses at the gene ends were 2 bases for V and 6 bases for J; bases not matched to a gene: 2. The CDR3 consists of 13 residues.

This clone was detected once. V gene TRBV29-1 combines with J gene TRBJ1-1, with D uncertain. V lost 6 bases and J lost 7, with 21 bases in between. The CDR3 consists of 14 residues. Germline V gene lookup returns CDR1 SQVTM and CDR2 ANQGSEA. The CDR3 sequence: CSVEPSSGTREAFF. The CDR3 DNA is TGCAGCGTGGAACCATCGTCAGGCACACGTGAAGCTTTCTTT.